One and the same sample provided the 8 T cell receptor beta chains below, sequenced in a study of control samples from healthy donors and cancer patients. Profiling relied on immunoSEQ multiplex PCR, and the TCRdb table lists in-frame clones only, not all of them. The table includes 250,000 to 300,000 clones, around 79% detected once. Sequences were obtained from PBMCs. These receptors were collected from a woman aged 55-69 years with lung cancer.

The genes are TRBV19 and TRBJ1-1; D unclear. The V gene's germline CDR1 is LNHDA and CDR2 SQIVND (reference sequence). The CDR3 extends over 14 amino acids. Trimming stripped 3 bases from V and 3 bases from J, with 11 bases between. The CDR3 reads CASSMFTTYTEAFF. CDR3 DNA: TGTGCCAGTAGTATGTTCACTACTTACACTGAAGCTTTCTTT.

This clone has a single count. The rearrangement uses TRBV19 and TRBJ2-1, with unresolved D. This CDR3 has 13 amino acids. Germline-derived CDR1 and CDR2 are LNHDA and SQIVND (reference sequence). Trimming stripped 3 bases from V and 4 bases from J, with 7 bases between. CDR3 amino acids: CASSMSFYNEQFF. For the CDR3, the DNA is TGTGCCAGTAGTATGTCCTTTTACAATGAGCAGTTCTTC.

J is TRBJ2-1 and V is TRBV7-3, with D perhaps TRBD1 or TRBD2 (5 bases each). Per the germline V gene, CDR1 is SGHTA and CDR2 is FQGTGA. The CDR3 runs to 13 residues. Trimming shortened V by 5 bases and J by 1 base, and 6 bases separated the two germline ends. CDR3 residues: CASSEGSYNEQFF. The CDR3 nucleotides are TGTGCCAGCAGCGAGGGGTCCTACAATGAGCAGTTCTTC.

The CDR3 DNA sequence: TGTGCCAGCAGTTCACAGAATAACTATGGCTACACCTTC. It specifies CASSSQNNYGYTF. The chain joins TRBV27 to TRBJ1-2, with D uncertain. The CDR3 runs to 13 residues. Trimming pared 4 bases from V and 1 base from J, leaving 7 bases between. CDR1 MNHEY and CDR2 SMNVEV come from the germline V gene (reference sequence).

The table lists this clone with a count of one. The rearrangement links TRBV5-1 to TRBJ1-5; D may be TRBD1 (6 bases). Per the germline V gene, CDR1 is SGHRS and CDR2 is YFSETQ. The CDR3 is 14 amino acids. Trimming pared 0 bases from V and 5 bases from J, leaving 9 bases between. CDR3 residues: CASSLVSGDQPQHF. The CDR3 DNA follows: TGCGCCAGCAGCTTGGTGTCAGGGGATCAGCCCCAGCATTTT. The full variable domain, in which reference TRBV5-1 and TRBJ1-5 provide the parts outside the CDR3, is KAGVTQTPRYLIKTRGQQVTLSCSPISGHRSVSWYQQTPGQGLQFLFEYFSETQRNKGNFPGRFSGRQFSNSRSEMNVSTLELGDSALYLCASSLVSGDQPQHFGDGTRLSIL.

The J gene is TRBJ1-6, the V gene TRBV11-2, with D possibly matching TRBD1 (5 bases). Germline values: CDR1 SGHAT, CDR2 FQNNGV. Trimming took off 5 bases at V and 7 bases at J, with 12 bases between the two ends. The CDR3 length is 14 residues. This CDR3 is CASSDPAGNSPLHF. In DNA, the CDR3 is TGTGCCAGCAGCGACCCGGCAGGGAATTCACCCCTCCACTTT.

This sequence joins TRBV7-2 and TRBJ1-2; D gene ambiguous. V lost 0 bases and J lost 3, with 8 bases in between. The CDR3 has 14 amino acids. Germline CDR1 reads SGHTA; CDR2 reads FQGNSA. CDR3 coding DNA: TGTGCCAGCAGCTTAGCGTCAGGTCACTATGGCTACACCTTC. Encoded protein: CASSLASGHYGYTF.

The chain carries TRBV5-1 and TRBJ2-7; TRBD1 aligns across 11 bases. Germline V gene data show CDR1 as SGHRS and CDR2 as YFSETQ. The CDR3 totals 15 residues. V shed 4 bases, J shed 5 bases, and the junction held 8 bases outside the gene matches. The CDR3 DNA is TGCGCCAGCAGCCCAACGGGACAGGGGGGCGACGAGCAGTACTTC. This sequence encodes CASSPTGQGGDEQYF.